The entry that follows covers one TCR beta chain sequence. These data are taken from a study of blood T cell repertoires in COVID-19. Study context: Acute and convalescent COVID-19 specimens originated in the United States, Italy and Spain. T cells, B-cell-depleted T cells, or PBMCs provided the cDNA or gDNA that served as material.

The germline V gene encodes CDR1 LGHNA and CDR2 YNFKEQ. The CDR3 sequence is 15 residues long. Germline trimming cut 2 bases from V and 5 bases from J; bases unmatched to any gene: 6. In the original workflow: The authors estimated nucleated cell counts from reference gene primer amplification. The data were produced by immunoSEQ multiplex PCR, yet TCRdb's version contains in-frame clones alone and is incomplete. That table supplies the V and J calls and clone size; D and trimming were determined from the DNA. The sample has 150,000 to 200,000 clones; roughly 93% are singletons. Sequenced material: peripheral blood. The V and J genes are TRBV4-2 and TRBJ1-1; the match to TRBD1 covers 9 bases. This TCR was sampled from a woman aged 45 to 65 with acute or convalescent COVID-19. The CDR3: CASSQTGQGKTEAFF. DNA for the CDR3: TGTGCCAGCAGCCAAACTGGACAGGGGAAAACTGAAGCTTTCTTT.